This record covers a single TCR beta chain. This specimen belongs to a study of blood T cell repertoires in COVID-19. Across the whole study: Whether acute or convalescent, the COVID-19 samples came from the United States, Italy and Spain. From T cells, B-cell-depleted T cells, or PBMCs came the material, which was cDNA or gDNA.

Per the original methods: Scientists estimated how many nucleated cells there were by amplifying reference gene primers. Some clones are missing from TCRdb's copy, which holds only in-frame ones; the method was immunoSEQ multiplex PCR. That table gives V, J and clone size, and the DNA gave D and trimming. The table lists over 350,000 clones, 75% to 90% of them singletons. Sequenced sample: peripheral blood. The TCR comes from a woman younger than 45 with acute or convalescent COVID-19.

This CDR3 reads CASSQQGASPLHF. The CDR3, as DNA: TGTGCCAGCTCGCAGCAGGGGGCTTCACCCCTCCACTTT. The J gene is TRBJ1-6, the V gene TRBV6-5, with 8 bases aligning to TRBD1. The length of the CDR3 is 13 residues. CDR1 is MNHEY, CDR2 SVGAGI, per germline. Germline trimming cut 8 bases from V and 9 bases from J; bases unmatched to any gene: 6.